Listed here are 11 T cell receptor beta chains from one sample, sequenced in a study of regulatory T cells in long-lasting Graves disease (dated by TCRdb to the early 2020s). Sample time point, as interpreted from the label and publication: newly diagnosed GD, antithyroid drugs for less than 3 months. For both TCR sequencing and RNA sequencing, RNA was extracted from PBMCs using TRIzol. The method behind the library was multiplex PCR. Instrument on record: Illumina HiSeq 4000. TCR beta libraries were built with iRepertoire HTBI primers and Arm-PCR amplification of CDR3 regions. Starting from the raw public reads, TCRdb applied fastp trimming at Q25, assembled clones with MiXCR and retained in-frame beta chains. A single entry per CDR3 protein holds the most common genes and DNA from its merged rows. Counted in this sample were 400,000 to 500,000 distinct CDR3 sequences; 15% to 20% of them appeared once. The top ten clones comprise about 11% of the sample.

In addition, the sample was reused for a study of T cells in Graves' hyperthyroidism and ophthalmopathy.

The sample here was peripheral blood mononuclear cells (PBMCs), taken at new diagnosis, from a patient treated with antithyroid drugs. Receptor source: a young woman with Graves disease. Donor details come from another sample of the same person, matched by shared clones.

This clonotype was seen ten or more times. This sequence joins TRBV11-2 and TRBJ1-2, with D uncertain. The germline gives CDR1 SGHAT, CDR2 FQNNGV. This CDR3 is built from 15 residues. V lost 1 base, J lost 6 bases, and 15 bases lay in between. The CDR3 DNA reads as TGTGCCAGCAGCTTAGCTTCGGGATGGGGAGATGGCTACACCTTC. It codes for CASSLASGWGDGYTF.

Comments on this clonotype: A much more abundant neighbour one base away suggests this may be a read error. The J gene is TRBJ2-5, the V gene TRBV7-2; TRBD2 aligns across 8 bases. The CDR3 totals 15 residues. Germline V lookup: CDR1 SGHTA, CDR2 FQGNSA. CDR3 bases: TGTGCCGGCAGCTTAGGAAGCGGGAGTTCAGAGACCCAGTACTTC. This translates into CAGSLGSGSSETQYF.

This clonotype was seen a handful of times. V gene TRBV9 combines with J gene TRBJ2-1, with 7 bases that match TRBD2. Trimming at V came to 1 base and at J to 0 bases, leaving 4 bases not matched to a gene. CDR3 length equals 16 residues. Per the germline V gene, CDR1 is SGDLS and CDR2 is YYNGEE. The CDR3 coding sequence is TGTGCCAGCAGCGTAACGGGAGGCCCCTCCTACAATGAGCAGTTCTTC. This encodes CASSVTGGPSYNEQFF.

This clonotype was counted a few times. The chain carries TRBV12-5 and TRBJ2-2; D may be TRBD1 (6 bases). The CDR3 consists of 16 residues. V lost 2 bases and J lost 0, with 10 bases in between. CDR1 is LGHNT and CDR2 is FRNRAP in the germline V gene. CDR3 DNA sequence: TGTGCTAGTGGTTTGCTGGACAGATCGAACACCGGGGAGCTGTTTTTT. As protein: CASGLLDRSNTGELFF.

This sequence joins TRBV15 and TRBJ1-3, with TRBD1 matching over 7 bases. CDR3 length: 17 amino acids. The J segment lost 0 bases and the V segment lost 3 bases, leaving 8 bases of the junction unmatched. Germline V gives CDR1 LNHNV, CDR2 YYDKDF (reference sequence). CDR3 nucleotides: TGTGCCACCAGCAGCAACCACGACAGGGCCTCTGGAAACACCATATATTTT. Translating it yields CATSSNHDRASGNTIYF.

This clonotype was counted a few times. The chain joins TRBV7-9 to TRBJ2-7; tentatively, D is TRBD2 (6 bases). Germline V CDR1 and CDR2: SEHNR, FQNEAQ (reference sequence). This CDR3 is built from 16 residues. Trimming took off 4 bases at V and 2 bases at J, with 18 bases between the two ends. CDR3 nucleotide sequence: TGTGCCAGCAGCTCACTAGCTTATCGAAACCCCTACGAGCAGTACTTC. Translated: CASSSLAYRNPYEQYF.

This clonotype showed up many times. This chain connects TRBV27 to TRBJ2-1, with 7 bases that match TRBD2. Germline V gene lookup returns CDR1 MNHEY and CDR2 SMNVEV (reference sequence). Losses at the gene ends were 2 bases for V and 7 bases for J; bases not matched to a gene: 11. This CDR3 has 16 residues. The CDR3 loop reads CASSLLADPLRNEQFF. The CDR3 DNA reads as TGTGCCAGCAGTTTACTAGCGGACCCCCTGAGGAATGAGCAGTTCTTC.

This clonotype has at least ten counts. The chain links TRBV2 to TRBJ1-1; maybe TRBD1 (5 bases). Looked up from germline, CDR1 is SNHLY and CDR2 is FYNNEI. Deletions cut 8 bases from V and 3 bases from J, with 10 bases between. This CDR3 comprises 12 residues. This CDR3 is CASYDSYTEAFF. The CDR3 nucleotides read TGTGCCAGCTACGACAGTTACACTGAAGCTTTCTTT. Together with reference TRBV2 and TRBJ1-1, the CDR3 gives the full variable domain: EPEVTQTPSHQVTQMGQEVILRCVPISNHLYFYWYRQILGQKVEFLVSFYNNEISEKSEIFDDQFSVERPDGSNFTLKIRSTKLEDSAMYFCASYDSYTEAFFGQGTRLTVV.

This rearrangement joins TRBV27 to TRBJ1-5; TRBD1 aligns across 7 bases. This CDR3 spans 14 amino acids. After removal of 5 bases from V and 7 bases from J, the junction contained 8 bases not matched to a gene. Germline-derived CDR1 and CDR2 are MNHEY and SMNVEV (reference sequence). The CDR3 protein is CASSRRGGGQPQHF. Here the CDR3 DNA reads TGTGCCAGCAGTCGCAGGGGGGGGGGGCAGCCCCAGCATTTT.

This clonotype was detected ten times or more. V and J are TRBV7-8 and TRBJ1-2; D is ambiguous. Germline CDR1 SGHVS, CDR2 FQNEAQ. CDR3 size: 15 residues. V lost 1 base and J 8 bases, leaving 17 bases between the germline ends. CDR3 sequence (DNA): TGTGCCAGCAGCTTAGGGTCAACCGGAACGGGCGGCTACACCTTC. It yields the protein CASSLGSTGTGGYTF.

This clonotype was counted many times. The chain is built from TRBV5-6 and TRBJ2-3, with no clear D. Trimming pared 4 bases from V and 4 bases from J, leaving 22 bases between. This CDR3 has 17 amino acids. Germline assignment: CDR1 SGHDT and CDR2 YYEEEE. CDR3 coding DNA: TGTGCCAGCAGCCAGCACCCCTATCCCTCCGCCGCAGATACGCAGTATTTT. This gives the protein CASSQHPYPSAADTQYF.